A selection of T cell receptor beta chains follows, all from one sample in a study of T-cell reconstitution after alpha-beta-depleted transplantation in children. TCRdb called the PCR reads again in MiXCR, with one record for every CDR3 protein. The data contain around 15,000 distinct CDR3 sequences, 5% to 5.5% of them singletons. Sequencing used PBMCs, obtained before TCRalphabeta/CD19-depleted stem cell transplant. The origin of the receptors is a boy under 18 with acute lymphoblastic leukemia, due to receive a stem cell transplant. CDR3s include the opening cysteine and the closing phenylalanine or tryptophan.

>TRBV20-1|TRBJ1-5
CSARPRGPQPQHF
>TRBV5-6|TRBJ2-7
CAISPGQGPYEQYF
>TRBV6-2/TRBV6-3|TRBJ2-1
CASSSRGSGSLNEQFF
>TRBV6-1|TRBJ2-3
CASSSLDRGADTQYF
>TRBV10-2|TRBJ1-2
CASSEFKLHGYTF
>TRBV6-5|TRBJ1-2
CASSPSRDGNYGYTF
>TRBV4-3|TRBJ1-3
CASSQEVRHTIYF
>TRBV29-1|TRBJ1-4
CSVVGTSNEKLFF
>TRBV11-2|TRBJ1-1
CASSYYRGNTEAFF
>TRBV7-9|TRBJ2-1
CASSLVLAEQFF
>TRBV4-2|TRBJ2-2
CASSQDPAGEPGELFF
>TRBV4-2|TRBJ2-1
CASSQVAGYNEQFF
>TRBV7-2|TRBJ2-7
CASSSTLAGADEQYF
>TRBV12-3/TRBV12-4|TRBJ2-1
CATAPGSSSYNEQFF
>TRBV15|TRBJ2-1
CATSRVYSLADLGNEQFF
>TRBV20-1|TRBJ2-3
CSARPYGSGRTDTQYF
>TRBV4-1|TRBJ2-6
CASSQLTASSGANVLTF
>TRBV29-1|TRBJ1-1
CSERHLRGTEAFF
>TRBV28|TRBJ2-1
CASSFPGEGNEQFF
>TRBV7-3|TRBJ2-1
CASSLLAGRGEQFF
>TRBV9|TRBJ2-3
CASSVSGSLPDTQYF
>TRBV19|TRBJ2-3
CASSKDRGGTDTQYF
>TRBV7-6|TRBJ1-5
CASSLAPNQPQHF
>TRBV6-5|TRBJ1-2
CASSYSGRYYGYTF
>TRBV28|TRBJ2-7
CASSLDRRGVYEQYF
>TRBV11-2|TRBJ1-4
CASSLDGRFEKLFF
>TRBV7-9|TRBJ2-5
CASSLAQETQYF
>TRBV2|TRBJ2-1
CASSPQAGGNYNEQFF
>TRBV18|TRBJ2-3
CASSPPLGGSTDTQYF
>TRBV19|TRBJ2-6
CASRSGANVLTF
>TRBV7-9|TRBJ2-5
CASSFNSLRRETQYF
>TRBV5-1|TRBJ2-6
CASSPQYAGANVLTF
>TRBV5-6|TRBJ1-3
CASSLRRGSGNTIYF
>TRBV12-3/TRBV12-4|TRBJ2-3
CASSQPGQASTDTQYF
>TRBV5-1|TRBJ1-6
CASSFTGLDSPLHF
>TRBV7-8|TRBJ2-7
CASSLAGLPEQYF
>TRBV7-8|TRBJ2-2
CASSLTRITNTGELFF
>TRBV18|TRBJ2-4
CASSPSETIAKNIQYF
>TRBV12-3/TRBV12-4|TRBJ2-7
CASSLDLRLGEQYF
>TRBV20-1|TRBJ1-5
CSAMTDHDQPQHF
>TRBV16|TRBJ1-3
CASSQFTGNTIYF
>TRBV24-1|TRBJ1-5
CATSDLSRNQPQHF
>TRBV7-9|TRBJ2-7
CASSSYGGAGTSYEQYF
>TRBV20-1|TRBJ2-3
CSAQGLAGADTQYF
>TRBV5-5|TRBJ2-7
CASSLGQNYEQYF
>TRBV16|TRBJ1-1
CASKGQGTMNTEAFF
>TRBV19|TRBJ2-7
CASSIADRFYEQYF